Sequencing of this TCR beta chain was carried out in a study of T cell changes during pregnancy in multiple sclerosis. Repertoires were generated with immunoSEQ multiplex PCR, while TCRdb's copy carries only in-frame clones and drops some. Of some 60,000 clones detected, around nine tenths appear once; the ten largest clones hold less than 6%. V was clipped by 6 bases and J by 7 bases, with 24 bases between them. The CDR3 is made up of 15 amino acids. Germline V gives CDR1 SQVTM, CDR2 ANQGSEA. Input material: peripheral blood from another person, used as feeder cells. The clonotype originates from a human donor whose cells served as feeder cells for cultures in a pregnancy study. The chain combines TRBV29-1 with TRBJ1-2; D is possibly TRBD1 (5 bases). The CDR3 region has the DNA TGCAGCGTCCAAGGGCACCGTCGGGGCTTTGGTGGCTACACCTTC. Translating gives CSVQGHRRGFGGYTF.